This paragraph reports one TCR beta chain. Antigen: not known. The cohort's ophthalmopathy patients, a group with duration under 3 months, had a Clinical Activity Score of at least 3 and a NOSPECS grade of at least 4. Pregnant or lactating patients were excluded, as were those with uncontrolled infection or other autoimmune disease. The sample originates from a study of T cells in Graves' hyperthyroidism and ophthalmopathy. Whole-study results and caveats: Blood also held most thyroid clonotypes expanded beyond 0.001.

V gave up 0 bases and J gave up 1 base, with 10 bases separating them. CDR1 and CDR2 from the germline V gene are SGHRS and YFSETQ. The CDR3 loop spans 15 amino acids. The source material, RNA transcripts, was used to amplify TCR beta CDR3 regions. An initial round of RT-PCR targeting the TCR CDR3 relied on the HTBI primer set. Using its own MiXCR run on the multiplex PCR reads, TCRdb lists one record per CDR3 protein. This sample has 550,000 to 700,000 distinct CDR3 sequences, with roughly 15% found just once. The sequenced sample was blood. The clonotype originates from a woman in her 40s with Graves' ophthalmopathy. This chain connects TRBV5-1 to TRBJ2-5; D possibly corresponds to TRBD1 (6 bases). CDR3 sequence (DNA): TGCGCCAGCAGCTTGGAAGGGGGAAGCCAAGAGACCCAGTACTTC. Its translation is CASSLEGGSQETQYF.